The present entry profiles one T cell receptor beta chain with its context. These data belong to a study of blood T cell repertoires in COVID-19. Method: immunoSEQ multiplex PCR; TCRdb's copy keeps in-frame clones and lacks some. The repertoire holds around 500,000 clones, with 88% as singletons. The sequence came from a woman aged 55-70 years who had recovered from COVID-19. The sequencing input was PBMCs or T cells enriched from blood (not recorded which).

As DNA, the CDR3 is TGCAGCGTTGAACTTAGCGGCGCACAAGAGACCCAGTACTTC. Its protein product is CSVELSGAQETQYF. The V gene is TRBV29-1, the J gene TRBJ2-5; D may be TRBD2 (6 bases). The V and J ends lost 2 bases and 2 bases respectively, with 12 bases between them. The CDR3 sequence is 14 residues long. From germline, CDR1 is SQVTM and CDR2 ANQGSEA.